The 22 T cell receptor beta chains below come from one sample, sequenced in a study of beta chain features in type 1 diabetes. As every portion of the isolated RNA was reverse transcribed, the sequencing read expressed TCRB transcripts. Profiled with immunoSEQ multiplex PCR; TCRdb holds only in-frame clones, not every one. The sample shows about 130,000 clones, nearly 9.5% of them seen only once. The specimen was central memory CD4+ T cells from blood. These receptors came from a man aged 18 to 30 in good health.

V is TRBV2 and J is TRBJ2-5; 8 bases line up with TRBD1. This CDR3 is built from 15 residues. V was pared by 6 bases and J by 4 bases, with 10 bases of the junction left unmatched. Germline assignment: CDR1 SNHLY and CDR2 FYNNEI. The CDR3 sequence: CASSKDRVLVETQYF. The CDR3 nucleotides read TGTGCCAGCAGCAAGGACAGGGTTTTGGTAGAGACCCAGTACTTC.

This clone appeared a few times. V and J are TRBV4-3 and TRBJ1-2; a possible D gene is TRBD1 (6 bases). CDR1 is LGHNA and CDR2 is YSLEER in the germline V gene. The CDR3 is 14 amino acids. Trimming removed 2 bases at V and 4 bases at J, with 11 bases between. The CDR3 sequence is CASSQLDSSYGYTF. The CDR3 bases are TGCGCCAGCAGCCAACTGGACAGCTCCTATGGCTACACCTTC.

This clone was counted only a few times. The chain employs TRBV18 and TRBJ2-5; D is possibly TRBD1 (5 bases). This CDR3 has 15 amino acids. V lost 2 bases, J lost 1 base, and 11 bases lay in between. Germline-derived CDR1 and CDR2 are KGHSH and LQKENI. The CDR3 loop reads CASSPGAGPQETQYF. The CDR3 coding sequence is TGTGCCAGCTCACCAGGGGCAGGACCCCAAGAGACCCAGTACTTC.

This clone was seen a single time. This chain joins TRBV7-2 and TRBJ2-3; a possible D gene is TRBD1 (5 bases). The length of the CDR3 is 15 residues. CDR1 is SGHTA and CDR2 is FQGNSA in the germline V gene. V was clipped by 1 base and J by 1 base, with 9 bases between them. This CDR3 reads CASSLVRAGTDTQYF. The CDR3 nucleotides are TGTGCCAGCAGCTTAGTCAGGGCGGGCACAGATACGCAGTATTTT.

The V call is TRBV4-3, the J call TRBJ1-5; D is undetermined. V gave up 0 bases and J gave up 5 bases, with 5 bases separating them. Looked up from germline, CDR1 is LGHNA and CDR2 is YSLEER. The CDR3 has 13 amino acids. DNA for the CDR3: TGCGCCAGCAGCCAAGATACTGATCAGCCCCAGCATTTT. It encodes CASSQDTDQPQHF.

V usage is TRBV11-2 and J usage is TRBJ1-1; the match to TRBD1 covers 9 bases. V dropped 1 base and J dropped 1; count of bases not matched to a gene: 1. Looked up from germline, CDR1 is SGHAT and CDR2 is FQNNGV. This CDR3 is built from 15 residues. CDR3 in DNA: TGTGCCAGCAGCTTAGGGGGACAGGGGAACACTGAAGCTTTCTTT. This gives the protein CASSLGGQGNTEAFF.

The V call is TRBV5-5, the J call TRBJ2-4; D is perhaps TRBD1 (6 bases). Trimming cost V 2 bases and J 3 bases, with 9 bases left between them. The CDR3 covers 14 residues. Germline V gene sequence: CDR1 SGHKS, CDR2 YYEKEE (reference sequence). The CDR3 bases are TGTGCCAGCAGCTTACAGGGTAACAAAAACATTCAGTACTTC. Its translation: CASSLQGNKNIQYF.

This clone has a count of ten or more. Additional DNA sequences in this sample encode the identical CDR3. The V gene is TRBV4-3, the J gene TRBJ2-5, with 8 positions matching TRBD1. Trimming at V came to 2 bases and at J to 1 base, leaving 0 bases not matched to a gene. Germline CDR1 and CDR2: LGHNA and YSLEER. The CDR3 is 14 residues long. The CDR3 loop reads CASSQQGAQETQYF. The CDR3 DNA reads as TGCGCCAGCAGCCAACAGGGGGCCCAAGAGACCCAGTACTTC.

This clone occurred a few times. The rearrangement joins TRBV5-4 to TRBJ2-5; 9 bases match TRBD1. Germline trimming cut 1 base from V and 5 bases from J; bases unmatched to any gene: 3. The CDR3 consists of 14 residues. In germline, CDR1 is SGHNT, CDR2 YYREEE (reference sequence). The CDR3 sequence is CASSLTGGLETQYF. As DNA, the CDR3 is TGTGCCAGCAGCTTGACAGGGGGCCTGGAGACCCAGTACTTC.

The rearrangement joins TRBV10-3 to TRBJ2-3; 9 nucleotides line up with TRBD2. The germline V gene has CDR1 ENHRY and CDR2 SYGVKD. Trimming removed 5 bases from V and 4 bases from J; junction bases left unmatched: 7. The CDR3 extends over 15 amino acids. CDR3 region: CAISKAGGIADTQYF. Here the CDR3 DNA reads TGTGCCATCAGTAAAGCGGGGGGCATCGCAGATACGCAGTATTTT.

This clone was recorded a few times. The V gene is TRBV28, the J gene TRBJ2-1, with 7 bases that match TRBD1. Germline loops: CDR1 MDHEN, CDR2 SYDVKM. Trimming at V came to 6 bases and at J to 4 bases, leaving 12 bases not matched to a gene. This CDR3 comprises 16 residues. CDR3 sequence reads: CASRTPMQGEYNEQFF. The CDR3 DNA sequence: TGTGCCAGCAGGACCCCGATGCAGGGGGAATACAATGAGCAGTTCTTC.

The V call is TRBV5-1, the J call TRBJ2-5; TRBD2 might be the D (5 bases). CDR3 size: 14 residues. The V end lost 4 bases, the J end lost 6 bases, and 16 bases lay between the germline ends. The V gene's germline CDR1 is SGHRS and CDR2 YFSETQ. The chain's CDR3 is CASSPGVALQTQYF. The CDR3 DNA reads as TGCGCCAGCAGCCCCGGGGTAGCGTTGCAGACCCAGTACTTC.

In this sample, this clone turned up many times. The chain combines TRBV7-9 with TRBJ2-3; tentative D call: TRBD2 (5 bases). Germline-derived CDR1 and CDR2 are SEHNR and FQNEAQ (reference sequence). Trimming removed 8 bases from V and 2 bases from J, with 8 bases in between. CDR3 length: 12 amino acids. The CDR3 DNA reads as TGTGCCAGCGGAGGAAACACAGATACGCAGTATTTT. This translates into CASGGNTDTQYF.

V is TRBV2 and J is TRBJ1-1; D gene ambiguous. Trimming cost V 6 bases and J 1 base, with 9 bases left between them. Germline V gene lookup returns CDR1 SNHLY and CDR2 FYNNEI. The CDR3 is 13 residues long. Written as DNA, the CDR3 is TGTGCCAGCAGACCTCCGGGGAACACTGAAGCTTTCTTT. It specifies CASRPPGNTEAFF.

The chain has TRBV11-3 and TRBJ1-3, with 7 bases fitting TRBD1. V was pared by 0 bases and J by 2 bases, with 1 base of the junction left unmatched. CDR1 SGHNT and CDR2 YENEEA come from the germline V gene. There are 15 residues in the CDR3. Here the CDR3 reads CASSLDGTAGNTIYF. In DNA form, the CDR3 reads TGTGCCAGCAGCTTAGATGGGACAGCTGGAAACACCATATATTTT.

This clone was picked up many times. This chain connects TRBV13 to TRBJ2-7; unclear D gene. V lost 0 bases and J lost 1, with 7 bases in between. The CDR3 runs to 14 residues. CDR1 and CDR2 from the germline V gene are PRHDT and FYEKMQ (reference sequence). The DNA of the CDR3 is TGTGCCAGCAGCTTAGGGAAACGGTCCTACGAGCAGTACTTC. Encoded protein: CASSLGKRSYEQYF.

There are a few counts of this clone. The V gene is TRBV30, the J gene TRBJ1-6, with D hard to call. The CDR3 runs to 14 residues. V lost 0 bases to trimming and J lost 5 bases, with 8 bases between them. From germline, CDR1 is GTSNPN and CDR2 SVGIG (reference sequence). This CDR3 is CAWSVHSHNSPLHF. The CDR3 DNA reads as TGTGCCTGGAGTGTACACAGCCATAATTCACCCCTCCACTTT.

Remarks on this clone: This CDR3 is also generated by other DNA sequences in the sample. The V and J genes are TRBV19 and TRBJ1-1; a weak D match, TRBD1 (5 bases). Trimming took off 3 bases at V and 1 base at J, with 15 bases between the two ends. The CDR3 spans 16 residues. Germline CDR1 LNHDA, CDR2 SQIVND (reference sequence). In nucleotides, the CDR3 is TGTGCCAGTAGTATCTGGGCCGGGGGGAGGAACACTGAAGCTTTCTTT. Translated, it gives CASSIWAGGRNTEAFF.

This clone came up a few times. The V and J genes are TRBV9 and TRBJ2-2, with D perhaps matching TRBD1 (6 bases). Per germline, CDR1 SGDLS and CDR2 YYNGEE. V lost 4 bases to trimming and J lost 4 bases, with 23 bases between them. This CDR3 contains 18 residues. This CDR3 is CASSRSPQGVTITGELFF. The CDR3 nucleotides are TGTGCCAGCAGCCGTAGTCCACAGGGAGTGACCATCACCGGGGAGCTGTTTTTT.

This clone was detected only a few times. The chain is built from TRBV27 and TRBJ2-3; 10 positions match TRBD2. The CDR3 runs 17 residues. V lost 0 bases to trimming and J lost 2 bases; unmatched junction nucleotides: 5. Germline values: CDR1 MNHEY, CDR2 SMNVEV (reference sequence). In DNA, the CDR3 is TGTGCCAGCAGTTTATCAAGACTAGCGGGCCCCACAGATACGCAGTATTTT. Translation: CASSLSRLAGPTDTQYF.

CDR3 region: CASSFPGQGGEQYF. Here the CDR3 DNA reads TGTGCCAGCTCATTTCCGGGACAGGGCGGCGAGCAGTACTTC. This chain links TRBV18 with TRBJ2-7; 9 bases match TRBD1. CDR1 is KGHSH and CDR2 is LQKENI in the germline V gene. Unmatched junction bases numbered 8, after V lost 5 bases and J lost 6 bases. CDR3 length: 14 amino acids.

This chain joins TRBV9 and TRBJ2-1; perhaps TRBD1 as D (6 bases). This CDR3 is built from 13 residues. Germline loops: CDR1 SGDLS, CDR2 YYNGEE. Trimming took 3 bases from V and 10 from J, leaving 14 bases between them. The CDR3 DNA reads TGTGCCAGCAGCGGGGAAACGGACAGAGAGCAGTTCTTC. Amino acids: CASSGETDREQFF.